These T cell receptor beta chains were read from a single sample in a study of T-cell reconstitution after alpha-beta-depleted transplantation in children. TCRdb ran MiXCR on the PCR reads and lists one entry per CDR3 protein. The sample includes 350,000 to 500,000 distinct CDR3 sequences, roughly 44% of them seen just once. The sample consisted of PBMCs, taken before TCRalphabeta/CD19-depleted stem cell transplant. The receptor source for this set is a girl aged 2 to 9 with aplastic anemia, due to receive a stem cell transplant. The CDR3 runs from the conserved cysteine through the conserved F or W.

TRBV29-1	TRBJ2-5	CSVDPRKRETQYF
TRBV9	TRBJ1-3	CASSVSGGNTIYF
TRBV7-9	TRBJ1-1	CASSFRVLMNTQAFF
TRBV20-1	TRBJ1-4	CSARKPTNEKLFF
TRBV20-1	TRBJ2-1	CSARGGLAGAYRGQFF
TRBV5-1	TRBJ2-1	CASSPGLAGDAYNEQFF
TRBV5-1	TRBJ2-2	CASSYGSGELFF
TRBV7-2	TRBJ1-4	CASSPRQEKLFF
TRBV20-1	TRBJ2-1	CSAINLAGGFNEQFF
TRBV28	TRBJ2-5	CASNSLSQTQYF
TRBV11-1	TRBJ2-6	CASSSNSGGVSGANVLTF
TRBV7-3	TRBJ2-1	CASSAQLGPFNEQFF
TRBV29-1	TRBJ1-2	CSVDVAGGDYGYTF
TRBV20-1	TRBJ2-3	CSASRLESGRGGIRDTQYF
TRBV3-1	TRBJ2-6	CASSRRGSGANVLTF
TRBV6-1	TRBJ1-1	CASTLTGEAFF
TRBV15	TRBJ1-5	CATSRQRGSNQPQHF
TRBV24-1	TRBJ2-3	CATSDLGQERADTQYF
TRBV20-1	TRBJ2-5	CSARAVYQETQYF
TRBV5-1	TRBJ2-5	CASSLALAAPAQYF